These 10 T cell receptor beta chains were sequenced from one sample in a study of radiation and T cells in renal cell carcinoma. The assay was immunoSEQ multiplex PCR, and TCRdb's table has in-frame clones only and misses some. This sample has approximately 92,000 clones, with around four fifths found just once. Time point reported: blood 4 weeks post-SBRT, at nephrectomy. Treatment in this sample: 15 Gy SBRT to primary tumor, nephrectomy 4 weeks later. The input for sequencing was blood, taken from a patient whose treatment included radiotherapy and nephrectomy. The origin of the receptors is a man in his fifties with renal cell carcinoma.

This rearrangement joins TRBV14 to TRBJ2-5; no reliable D call. Germline V gives CDR1 SGHDN, CDR2 FVKESK. This CDR3 region has 13 residues. The V and J ends lost 1 base and 5 bases respectively, with 8 bases between them. CDR3 in DNA: TGTGCCAGCAGCCAAGCGGGTGTGGAGACCCAGTACTTC. It translates to CASSQAGVETQYF.

V is TRBV4-1 and J is TRBJ2-4; 7 positions match TRBD2. J lost 1 base, V lost 1 base, and 4 bases had no gene match. This CDR3 region has 16 residues. CDR1 and CDR2 (germline): MGHRA, YSYEKL. The DNA of the CDR3 is TGCGCCAGCAGCCAAGTTAGCGGGCAGGCCAAAAACATTCAGTACTTC. Translating it yields CASSQVSGQAKNIQYF.

A single count supports this clone. The CDR3 is CASSPRTTSYEQYF. The CDR3 bases are TGTGCCAGTAGTCCCCGCACCACCAGCTACGAGCAGTACTTC. The V call is TRBV19, the J call TRBJ2-7, with D uncertain. The CDR3 contains 14 residues. Germline CDR1 reads LNHDA; CDR2 reads SQIVND (reference sequence). V lost 5 bases and J lost 3, with 14 bases in between.

The chain recombines TRBV23-1 with TRBJ2-7, with D possibly matching TRBD2 (6 bases). TRBV23-1 belongs to the ORF category, with a function that is uncertain. Trimming stripped 0 bases from V and 2 bases from J, with 14 bases between. The CDR3 loop spans 16 amino acids. The CDR3 DNA is TGCGCCAGCAGTCAATCGAAGGGACTCCCAACCTACGAGCAGTACTTC. Its translation is CASSQSKGLPTYEQYF.

The V call is TRBV6-5, the J call TRBJ2-3, with unresolved D. In germline, CDR1 is MNHEY, CDR2 SVGAGI. Trimming pared 6 bases from V and 0 bases from J, leaving 7 bases between. The CDR3 consists of 13 residues. For the CDR3, the DNA is TGTGCCAGCAGCCAAATTAGCACAGATACGCAGTATTTT. Translation gives CASSQISTDTQYF.

This clone was observed a few times. The chain combines TRBV5-1 with TRBJ1-3, with D perhaps matching TRBD1 (5 bases). The germline V gene has CDR1 SGHRS and CDR2 YFSETQ. V was pared by 4 bases and J by 4 bases, with 15 bases between. The length of the CDR3 is 15 residues. CDR3 DNA: TGCGCCAGCAGCCATAACGGGGCCTCGGGAAACACCATATATTTT. This encodes CASSHNGASGNTIYF.

The chain links TRBV6-1 to TRBJ2-5, with 12 bases lining up with TRBD2. The CDR3 is 17 amino acids. From germline, CDR1 is MNHNS and CDR2 SASEGT. J lost 4 bases, V lost 3 bases, and 9 bases had no gene match. The chain's CDR3 is CASSDLAGGPFGETQYF. The CDR3 coding sequence is TGTGCCAGCAGTGATCTAGCGGGAGGGCCTTTTGGAGAGACCCAGTACTTC.

This rearrangement joins TRBV4-2 to TRBJ1-4, with TRBD1 as a possible D gene (6 bases). The ends were cut back, 4 bases at V and 7 bases at J, with 16 bases in the middle. This CDR3 contains 15 residues. The germline V gene has CDR1 LGHNA and CDR2 YNFKEQ. The CDR3 protein is CASSLGGGVGEKLFF. The CDR3 DNA follows: TGTGCCAGCAGCCTGGGCGGGGGCGTAGGTGAAAAACTGTTTTTT.

The gene calls are TRBV7-3 and TRBJ2-2; TRBD2 matches 8 bases. The trim removed 5 bases at V and 4 bases at J, leaving 6 bases unmatched. Germline V gene lookup returns CDR1 SGHTA and CDR2 FQGTGA. This CDR3 contains 15 residues. CDR3 in amino acids: CASSPGLGVTGELFF. In DNA, the CDR3 is TGTGCCAGCAGCCCGGGACTAGGGGTCACCGGGGAGCTGTTTTTT.

In this sample, this clone turned up once. The rearrangement joins TRBV5-1 to TRBJ1-1; D not certain. This CDR3 is 14 amino acids long. Germline V gene sequence: CDR1 SGHRS, CDR2 YFSETQ. The V end was cut by 1 base, the J end by 0 bases, with 7 bases between. CDR3 sequence reads: CASSLMDLNTEAFF. As DNA, the CDR3 is TGCGCCAGCAGCTTGATGGATTTGAACACTGAAGCTTTCTTT.